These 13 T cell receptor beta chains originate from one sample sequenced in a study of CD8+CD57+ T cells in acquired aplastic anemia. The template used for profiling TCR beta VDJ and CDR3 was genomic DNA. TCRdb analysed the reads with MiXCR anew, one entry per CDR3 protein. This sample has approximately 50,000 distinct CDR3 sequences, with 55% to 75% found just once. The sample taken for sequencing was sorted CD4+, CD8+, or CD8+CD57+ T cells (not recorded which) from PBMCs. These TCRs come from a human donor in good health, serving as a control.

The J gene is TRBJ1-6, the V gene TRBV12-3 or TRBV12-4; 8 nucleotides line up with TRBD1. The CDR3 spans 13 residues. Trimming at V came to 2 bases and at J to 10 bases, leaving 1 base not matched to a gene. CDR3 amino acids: CASSLYRGSPLHF. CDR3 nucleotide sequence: TGTGCCAGCAGTTTATACAGGGGGTCACCCCTCCACTTT.

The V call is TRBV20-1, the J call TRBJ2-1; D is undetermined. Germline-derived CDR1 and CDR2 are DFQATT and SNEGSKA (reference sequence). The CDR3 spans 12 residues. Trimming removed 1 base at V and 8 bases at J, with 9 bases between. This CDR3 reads CSARALLDEQFF. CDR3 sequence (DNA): TGCAGTGCTAGAGCCCTACTGGATGAGCAGTTCTTC.

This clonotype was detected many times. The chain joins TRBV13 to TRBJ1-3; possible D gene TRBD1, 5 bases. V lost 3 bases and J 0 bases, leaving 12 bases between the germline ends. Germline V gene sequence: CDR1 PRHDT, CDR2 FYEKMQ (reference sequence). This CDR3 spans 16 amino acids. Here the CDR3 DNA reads TGTGCCAGCAGCTTCCGGGACTCCAGCTCTGGAAACACCATATATTTT. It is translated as CASSFRDSSSGNTIYF.

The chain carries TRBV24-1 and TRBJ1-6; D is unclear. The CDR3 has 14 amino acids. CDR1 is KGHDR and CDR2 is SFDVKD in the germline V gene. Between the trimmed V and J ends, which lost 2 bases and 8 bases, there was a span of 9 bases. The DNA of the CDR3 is TGTGCCACCAGTGATTCAACTTCAGATTCACCCCTCCACTTT. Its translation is CATSDSTSDSPLHF.

CDR3 sequence (DNA): TGTGCCACCAGCGGGGCAGGACTAGCGGGAGGCCAAGAGACCCAGTACTTC. Its translation: CATSGAGLAGGQETQYF. The chain uses TRBV15 and TRBJ2-5; TRBD2 agrees at 14 bases. Germline CDR1 and CDR2: LNHNV and YYDKDF (reference sequence). CDR3 length: 17 residues. V trimming: 5 bases; J trimming: 1 base; junction bases outside the gene matches: 6.

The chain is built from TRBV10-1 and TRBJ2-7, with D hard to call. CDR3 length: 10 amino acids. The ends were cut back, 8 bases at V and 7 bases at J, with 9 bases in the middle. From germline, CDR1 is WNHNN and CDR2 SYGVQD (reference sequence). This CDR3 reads CASVTVEQYF. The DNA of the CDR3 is TGCGCCAGCGTTACAGTGGAGCAGTACTTC.

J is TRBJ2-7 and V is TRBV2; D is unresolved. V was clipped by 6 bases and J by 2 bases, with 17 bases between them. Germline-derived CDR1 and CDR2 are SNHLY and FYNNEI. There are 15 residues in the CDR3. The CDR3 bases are TGTGCCAGCAGGCCTGAGGCAGGCCTGACCTACGAGCAGTACTTC. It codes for CASRPEAGLTYEQYF.

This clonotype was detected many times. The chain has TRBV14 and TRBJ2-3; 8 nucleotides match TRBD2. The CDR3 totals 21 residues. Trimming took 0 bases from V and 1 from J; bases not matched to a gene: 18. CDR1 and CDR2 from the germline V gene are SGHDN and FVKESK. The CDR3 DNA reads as TGTGCCAGCAGCCAAGAGGCTTCAAGGCGGGAGGAGGGGGTTGGCACAGATACGCAGTATTTT. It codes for CASSQEASRREEGVGTDTQYF.

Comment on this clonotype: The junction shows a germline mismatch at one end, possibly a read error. CDR3 loop: CASSSFTEIRVNHF. For the CDR3, the DNA is TGTGCCAGCAGCTCCTTCACTGAGATTAGGGTGAATCACTTC. V is TRBV5-3 and J is TRBJ2-5; D is uncertain. TRBV5-3 is marked as an open reading frame, function uncertain. The CDR3 length is 14 residues.

The CDR3 region is CASSFRTANTEAFF. The CDR3 nucleotides read TGTGCCAGCAGCTTCCGGACGGCGAACACTGAAGCTTTCTTT. The chain is built from TRBV7-2 and TRBJ1-1; D uncertain. Trimming took off 3 bases at V and 1 base at J, with 9 bases between the two ends. Germline values: CDR1 SGHTA, CDR2 FQGNSA. The CDR3 spans 14 residues.

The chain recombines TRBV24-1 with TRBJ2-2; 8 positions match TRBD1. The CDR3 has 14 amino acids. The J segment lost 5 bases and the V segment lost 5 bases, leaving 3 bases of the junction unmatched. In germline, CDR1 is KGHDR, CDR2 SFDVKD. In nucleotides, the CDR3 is TGTGCCACCAGTGGGACAGGGTGGACCGGGGAGCTGTTTTTT. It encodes CATSGTGWTGELFF.

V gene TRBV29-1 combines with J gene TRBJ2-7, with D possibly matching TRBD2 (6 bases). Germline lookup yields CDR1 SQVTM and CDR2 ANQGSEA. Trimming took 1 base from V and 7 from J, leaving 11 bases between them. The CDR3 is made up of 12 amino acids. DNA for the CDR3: TGCAGCGTTGAAGCGGGAGATAGGGAGCAGTACTTC. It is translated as CSVEAGDREQYF.

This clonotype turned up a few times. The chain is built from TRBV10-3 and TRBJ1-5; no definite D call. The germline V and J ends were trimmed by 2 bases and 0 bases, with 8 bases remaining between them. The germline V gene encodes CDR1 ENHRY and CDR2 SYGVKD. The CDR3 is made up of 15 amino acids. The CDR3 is CAISELGNSNQPQHF. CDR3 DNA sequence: TGTGCCATCAGTGAGCTTGGGAATAGCAATCAGCCCCAGCATTTT.